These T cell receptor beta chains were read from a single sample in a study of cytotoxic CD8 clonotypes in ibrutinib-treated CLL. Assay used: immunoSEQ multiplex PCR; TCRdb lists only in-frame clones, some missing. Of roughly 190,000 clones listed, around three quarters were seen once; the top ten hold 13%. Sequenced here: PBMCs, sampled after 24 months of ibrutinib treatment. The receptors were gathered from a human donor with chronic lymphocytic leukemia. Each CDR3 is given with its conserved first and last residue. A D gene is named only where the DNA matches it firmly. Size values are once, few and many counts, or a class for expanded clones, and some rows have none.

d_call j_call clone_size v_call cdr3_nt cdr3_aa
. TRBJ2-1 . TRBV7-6 TGTGCCAGCAGCACGCGACCGAGAAAGCAGTTCTTC CASSTRPRKQFF
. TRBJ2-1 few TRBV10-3 TGTGCCATCAGTGAGTCGGCTAATTCCCATGAGCAGTTCTTC CAISESANSHEQFF
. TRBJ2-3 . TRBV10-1 TGCGCCAGCAGTGCTGTTACATCCACAGATACGCAGTATTTT CASSAVTSTDTQYF
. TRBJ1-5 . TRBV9 TGTGCCAGCAGCCCGCGGGACGGCCTTCGGCAGCCCCAGCATTTT CASSPRDGLRQPQHF
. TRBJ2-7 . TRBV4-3 TGCGCCAGCAGCCCCGGGATCTCCTACGAGCAGTACTTC CASSPGISYEQYF
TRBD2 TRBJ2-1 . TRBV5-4 TGTGCCAGCAGCTTGGAGGGGACTAGCGGGATAATTGAGCAGTTCTTC CASSLEGTSGIIEQFF
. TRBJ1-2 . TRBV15 TGTGCCACCAGCAGTCCTGACAGCTTTAACTATGGCTACACCTTC CATSSPDSFNYGYTF
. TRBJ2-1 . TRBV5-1 TGCGCCAGCAGCTTGGTACTAGTCAATGAGCAGTTCTTC CASSLVLVNEQFF
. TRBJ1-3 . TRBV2 TGTGCCACCAAGCTGGACAGCTCTGGAAACACCATATATTTT CATKLDSSGNTIYF
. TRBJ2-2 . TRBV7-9 TGTGCCAGCACCTATACGCGGCAGGGGGAGCTGTTTTTT CASTYTRQGELFF
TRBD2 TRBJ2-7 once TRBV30 TGTGCCTGGAGTGAACTAGCGGGAGGATCCGAGCAGTACTTC CAWSELAGGSEQYF
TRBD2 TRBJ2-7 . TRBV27 TGTGCCAGCAGTTTTTTGCTAGCGGGAGACCAGCAGTACTTC CASSFLLAGDQQYF
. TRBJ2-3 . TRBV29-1 TGCAGCGTGCGACAGGTTTTGGGAGGGGATACGCAGTATTTT CSVRQVLGGDTQYF
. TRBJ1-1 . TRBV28 TGTGCCAGCAGTTTAGGAGTAGGCACTGAAGCTTTCTTT CASSLGVGTEAFF
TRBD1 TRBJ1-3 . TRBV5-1 TGCGCCAGCAGCGAAGGACAGGGGTCAGGAAACACCATATATTTT CASSEGQGSGNTIYF
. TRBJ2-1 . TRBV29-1 TGCAGCGTTGTAGGGCGGGCCAACTCCTACAATGAGCAGTTCTTC CSVVGRANSYNEQFF
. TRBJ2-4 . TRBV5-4 TGTGCCAGCAGCTTAGGTGCTTCCAAAAACATTCAGTACTTC CASSLGASKNIQYF
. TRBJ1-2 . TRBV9 TGTGCCAGCAGCGTAGCTATTGGGGAATCCTATGGCTACACCTTC CASSVAIGESYGYTF
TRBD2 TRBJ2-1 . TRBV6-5 TGTGCCAGCAATAGCGGGACCCCCTACAATGAGCAGTTCTTC CASNSGTPYNEQFF
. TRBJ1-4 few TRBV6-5 TGTGCCAGCAGTTACAGCGCAACTAATGAAAAACTGTTTTTT CASSYSATNEKLFF
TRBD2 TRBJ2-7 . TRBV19 TGTGCCAGTAGTACGGATAGGACTAGCGGCAACTACGAGCAGTACTTC CASSTDRTSGNYEQYF
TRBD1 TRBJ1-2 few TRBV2 TGTGCCAGCAGTCAGGACAGGGGGCGCGGCTATGGCTACACCTTC CASSQDRGRGYGYTF
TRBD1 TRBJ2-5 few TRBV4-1 TGCGCCAGCAGCCCCCCGGACAGGGTAGAGACCCAGTACTTC CASSPPDRVETQYF
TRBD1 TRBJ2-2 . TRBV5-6 TGTGCCAGCAGCTTGGGACAGGGCGTTTCCGGGGAGCTGTTTTTT CASSLGQGVSGELFF
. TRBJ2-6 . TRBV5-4 TGTGCCAGCAGCGACCCGGACAGAATCGCTGGGGCCAACGTCCTGACTTTC CASSDPDRIAGANVLTF
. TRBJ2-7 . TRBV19 TGTGCCAGTAGTATCACGAGGGACGAGCAGTACTTC CASSITRDEQYF